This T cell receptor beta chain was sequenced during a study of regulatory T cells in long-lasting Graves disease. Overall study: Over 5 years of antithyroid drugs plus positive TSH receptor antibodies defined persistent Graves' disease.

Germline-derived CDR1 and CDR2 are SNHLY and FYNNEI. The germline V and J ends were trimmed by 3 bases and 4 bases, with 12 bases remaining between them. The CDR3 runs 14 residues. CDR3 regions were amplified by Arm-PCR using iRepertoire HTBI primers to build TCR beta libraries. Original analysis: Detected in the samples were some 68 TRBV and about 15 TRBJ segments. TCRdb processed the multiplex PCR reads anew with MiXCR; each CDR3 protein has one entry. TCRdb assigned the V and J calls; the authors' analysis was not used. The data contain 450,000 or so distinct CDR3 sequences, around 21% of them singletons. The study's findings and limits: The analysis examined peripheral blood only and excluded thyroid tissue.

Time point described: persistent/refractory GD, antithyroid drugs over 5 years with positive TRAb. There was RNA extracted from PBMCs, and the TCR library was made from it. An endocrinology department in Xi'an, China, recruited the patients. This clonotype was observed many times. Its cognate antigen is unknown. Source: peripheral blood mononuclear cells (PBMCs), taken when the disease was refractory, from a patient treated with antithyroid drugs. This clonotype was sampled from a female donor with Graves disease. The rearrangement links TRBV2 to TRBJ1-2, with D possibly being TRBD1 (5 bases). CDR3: CASSEGQGGYGYTF. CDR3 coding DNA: TGTGCCAGCAGTGAGGGGCAGGGAGGCTATGGCTACACCTTC.